This T cell receptor (beta chain) was captured in a study of cytomegalovirus exposure and HLA in healthy donors. The study's findings and limits: A later analysis found that most CMV-associated TCR beta chains appeared HLA-restricted.

The CDR3 is made up of 15 amino acids. V gave up 2 bases and J gave up 4 bases, with 15 bases separating them. CDR1 and CDR2 (germline): SGHAT, FQDESV (reference sequence). This PCR relied on a set of 60 Vbeta primers and 13 Jbeta primers. The protocol was immunoSEQ multiplex PCR, while the TCRdb copy is restricted to in-frame clones and leaves out a portion. In all, the sample yields over 65,000 clones. A word on this clone: Its antigen is unknown.

This clonotype was sampled from a man aged 30 to 39 in good health and CMV-seronegative. Sequencing was performed on PBMCs. The rearrangement links TRBV11-1 to TRBJ2-7; D perhaps matches TRBD2 (6 bases). CDR3: CASSLLSGEVYEQYF. CDR3 nucleotide sequence: TGTGCCAGCAGCTTACTATCGGGGGAGGTTTACGAGCAGTACTTC.